This TCR beta chain was recorded in a study of blood T cells in healthy people across ages. Study-wide results and limits: Measured against age, TCR beta diversity per million T cells decreased in a roughly linear manner. Unknown donor CMV status possibly confounded expanded clonotype changes.

V shed 7 bases and J 2 bases; nucleotides not matched to a gene: 14. CDR1 is SQVTM and CDR2 is ANQGSEA in the germline V gene. The CDR3 length is 15 residues. Alongside a J-beta primer mix, a sample-barcoded 5' primer served in a second PCR lasting roughly 7 to 11 cycles. Every cDNA molecule bore a tag from a template-switch adaptor containing 12 random nucleotides. TCRdb passed the 5' RACE reads through MiXCR, listing each CDR3 protein once. This sample has about 830,000 distinct CDR3 sequences, with more than 45% found just once. This clonotype occurred a few times. Its cognate antigen is unknown. Each donor supplied approximately 10 milliliters of peripheral blood.

The V gene is TRBV29-1, the J gene TRBJ2-7; 7 positions agree with TRBD2. The sample was blood. This sequence was found in a man younger than 40 in good health. CDR3 coding DNA: TGCAGCGCGCTGGGAGGGATGGGTAGCACCTACGAGCAGTACTTC. Amino acid sequence: CSALGGMGSTYEQYF.